Listed below are T cell receptor beta chains from one sample, sequenced in a study of T cell responses to AZD1222 COVID-19 vaccine. Sequenced by immunoSEQ multiplex PCR; TCRdb stores in-frame clones only, minus some. The sample shows about 140,000 clones, almost 90% of them seen only once. The material sequenced was peripheral blood, taken 28 days after the second AZD1222 dose. The receptors here all came from an adult who received the AZD1222 COVID-19 vaccine. Each CDR3 is given with its conserved first and last residue. D genes are given only for firm matches. For some rows the clone size is stated as once, few or many, or as a class when expanded; others skip it.

clone_size d_call j_call cdr3_length v_call cdr3_nt cdr3_aa
- TRBD1 TRBJ2-7 15 TRBV2 TGTGCCAGCAGCCAAATGGGACAGGGATTTTACGAGCAGTACTTC CASSQMGQGFYEQYF
- - TRBJ1-1 14 TRBV28 TGTGCCAGCAGTTTATACGGGGTAGACACTGAAGCTTTCTTT CASSLYGVDTEAFF
- TRBD2 TRBJ2-7 15 TRBV15 TGTGCCACCAGCGGCGGACTAGCGGGAAACTACGAGCAGTACTTC CATSGGLAGNYEQYF
few TRBD1 TRBJ1-5 16 TRBV30 TGTGCCTGGAGTCGTACACGACAGGGTCGTGATCAGCCCCAGCATTTT CAWSRTRQGRDQPQHF
- - TRBJ2-7 15 TRBV5-6 TGTGCCAGCAGCTTGGGGAGTACCCCCAGGATGGAGCAGTACTTC CASSLGSTPRMEQYF
- - TRBJ1-2 16 TRBV15 TGTGCCACCAGCAGAGATGTGCCCGGGTTGTCGTATGGCTACACCTTC CATSRDVPGLSYGYTF
- - TRBJ2-1 13 TRBV18 TGTGCCAGCTCACTGGGGCCAGGGAATGAGCAGTTCTTC CASSLGPGNEQFF
- - TRBJ1-5 16 TRBV19 TGTGCCAGTAGTATAGCAGCGGGCAGTGGCAATCAGCCCCAGCATTTT CASSIAAGSGNQPQHF
- - TRBJ1-1 15 TRBV7-8 TGTGCCAGCAGCCCACCACAGGGAGTTGGCACTGAAGCTTTCTTT CASSPPQGVGTEAFF
- TRBD2 TRBJ2-2 15 TRBV28 TGTGCCAGCAGTCTAAAGCGGGAGTTAGGCGGGGAGCTGTTTTTT CASSLKRELGGELFF
- - TRBJ1-1 15 TRBV5-1 TGCGCCAGCAGCTTGACGGGTAAGGAGAACACTGAAGCTTTCTTT CASSLTGKENTEAFF